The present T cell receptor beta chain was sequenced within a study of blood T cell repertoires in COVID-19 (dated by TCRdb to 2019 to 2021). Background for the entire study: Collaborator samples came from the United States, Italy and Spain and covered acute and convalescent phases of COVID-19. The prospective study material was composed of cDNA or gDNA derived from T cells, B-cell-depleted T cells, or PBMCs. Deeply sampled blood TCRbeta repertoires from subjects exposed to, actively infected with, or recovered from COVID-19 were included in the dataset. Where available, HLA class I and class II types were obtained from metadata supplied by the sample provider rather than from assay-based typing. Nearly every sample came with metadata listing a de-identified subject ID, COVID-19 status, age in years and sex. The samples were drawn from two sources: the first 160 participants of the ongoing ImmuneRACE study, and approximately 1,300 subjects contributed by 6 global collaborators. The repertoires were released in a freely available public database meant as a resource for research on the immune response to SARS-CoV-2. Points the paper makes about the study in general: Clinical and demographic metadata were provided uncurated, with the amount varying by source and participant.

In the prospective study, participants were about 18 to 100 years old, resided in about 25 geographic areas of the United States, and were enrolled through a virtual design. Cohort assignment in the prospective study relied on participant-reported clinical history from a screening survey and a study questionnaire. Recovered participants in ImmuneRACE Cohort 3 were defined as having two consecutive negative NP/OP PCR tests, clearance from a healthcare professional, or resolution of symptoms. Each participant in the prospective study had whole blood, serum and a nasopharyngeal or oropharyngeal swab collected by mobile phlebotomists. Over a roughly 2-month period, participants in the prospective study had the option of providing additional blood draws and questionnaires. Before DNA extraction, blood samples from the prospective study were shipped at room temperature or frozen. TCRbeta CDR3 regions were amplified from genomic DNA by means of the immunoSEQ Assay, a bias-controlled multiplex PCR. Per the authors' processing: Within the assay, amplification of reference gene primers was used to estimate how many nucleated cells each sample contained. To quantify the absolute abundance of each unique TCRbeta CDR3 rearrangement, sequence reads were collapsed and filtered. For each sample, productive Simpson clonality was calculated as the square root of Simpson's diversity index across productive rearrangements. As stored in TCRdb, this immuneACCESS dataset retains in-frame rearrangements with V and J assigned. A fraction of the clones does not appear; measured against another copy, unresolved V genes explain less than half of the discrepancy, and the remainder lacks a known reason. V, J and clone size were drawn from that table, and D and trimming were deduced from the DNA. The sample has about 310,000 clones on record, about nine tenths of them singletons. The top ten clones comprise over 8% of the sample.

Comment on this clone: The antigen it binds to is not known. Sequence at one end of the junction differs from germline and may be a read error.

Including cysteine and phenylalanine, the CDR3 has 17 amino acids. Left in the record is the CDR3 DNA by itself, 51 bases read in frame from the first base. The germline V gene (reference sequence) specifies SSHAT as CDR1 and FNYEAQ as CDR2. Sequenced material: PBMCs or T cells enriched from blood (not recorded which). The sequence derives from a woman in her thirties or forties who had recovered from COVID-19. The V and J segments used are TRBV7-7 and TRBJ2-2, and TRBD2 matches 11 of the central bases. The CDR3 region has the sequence CASRTGLADKNTGELFF. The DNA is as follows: TGTGCTAGCAGGACGGGACTAGCGGATAAGAACACCGGGGAGCTGTTTTTT.